Each of the 2 T cell receptor beta chains below was sequenced from the same sample in a study of T-cell memory formation after mild COVID-19. TCRdb reprocessed the 5' RACE reads with MiXCR, giving one entry per CDR3 protein. The table has over 350,000 distinct CDR3 sequences, more than 15% seen once. The sample was PBMCs or a T cell subset sorted from them (not recorded which). These receptors were taken from a man younger than 30 who had mild COVID-19 (a few samples of this study predate the infection). Cell type and time point are not known.

This clonotype was detected only a few times. The V and J genes are TRBV20-1 and TRBJ2-7; D is ambiguous. The V and J ends lost 5 bases and 3 bases respectively, with 20 bases between them. The germline CDR1 and CDR2 sequences are DFQATT and SNEGSKA (reference sequence). The CDR3 spans 15 residues. CDR3 residues: CSAPGRKFTSYEQYF. CDR3 coding DNA: TGCAGTGCTCCCGGCAGGAAATTTACCAGCTACGAGCAGTACTTC.

This chain connects TRBV25-1 to TRBJ2-5; D may match TRBD1 or TRBD2 (5 bases each). V lost 6 bases and J 4 bases, leaving 15 bases between the germline ends. Germline CDR1 and CDR2: MGHDK and SYGVNS. This CDR3 is 14 amino acids long. The CDR3 bases are TGTGCCAGCAGAGAGCTTGGGGCGGGAGAGACCCAGTACTTC. This translates into CASRELGAGETQYF. The entire variable domain, with the rest obtained from reference TRBV25-1 and TRBJ2-5, is as follows: EADIYQTPRYLVIGTGKKITLECSQTMGHDKMYWYQQDPGMELHLIHYSYGVNSTEKGDLSSESTVSRIRTEHFPLTLESARPSHTSQYLCASRELGAGETQYFGPGTRLLVL.